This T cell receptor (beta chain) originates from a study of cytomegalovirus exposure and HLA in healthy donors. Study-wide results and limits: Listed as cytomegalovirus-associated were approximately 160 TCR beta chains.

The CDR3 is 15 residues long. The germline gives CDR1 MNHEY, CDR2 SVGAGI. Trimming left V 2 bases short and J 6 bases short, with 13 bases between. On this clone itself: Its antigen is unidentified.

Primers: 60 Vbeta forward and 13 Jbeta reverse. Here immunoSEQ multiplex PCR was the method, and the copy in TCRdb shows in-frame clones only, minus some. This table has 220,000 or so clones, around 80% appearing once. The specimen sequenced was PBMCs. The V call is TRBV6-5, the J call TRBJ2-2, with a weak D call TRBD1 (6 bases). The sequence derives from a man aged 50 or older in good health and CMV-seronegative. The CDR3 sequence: CASSYRDMGAGELFF. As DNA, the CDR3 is TGTGCCAGCAGTTACCGGGACATGGGAGCCGGGGAGCTGTTTTTT.